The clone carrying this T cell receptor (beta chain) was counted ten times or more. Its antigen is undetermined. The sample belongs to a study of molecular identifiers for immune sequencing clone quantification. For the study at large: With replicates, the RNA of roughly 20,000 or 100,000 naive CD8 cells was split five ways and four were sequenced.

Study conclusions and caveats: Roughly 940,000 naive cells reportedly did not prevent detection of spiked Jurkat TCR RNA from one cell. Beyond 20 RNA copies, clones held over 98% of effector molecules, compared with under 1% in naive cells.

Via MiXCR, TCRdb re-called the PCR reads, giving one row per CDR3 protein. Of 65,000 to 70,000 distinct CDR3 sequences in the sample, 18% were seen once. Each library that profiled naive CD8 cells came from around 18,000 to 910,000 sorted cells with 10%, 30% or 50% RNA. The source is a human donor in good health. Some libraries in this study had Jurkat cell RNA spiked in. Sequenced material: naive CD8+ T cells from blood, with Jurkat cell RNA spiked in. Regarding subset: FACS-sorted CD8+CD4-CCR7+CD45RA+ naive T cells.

This chain's CDR3 is CASSYSEGVTGAFF. For the CDR3, the DNA is TGTGCCAGCAGTTACTCCGAGGGGGTTACAGGGGCTTTCTTT. This chain uses TRBV6-5 with TRBJ1-1; D possibly corresponds to TRBD1 (6 bases). The CDR3 sequence is 14 residues long. With 0 bases removed from V and 11 bases from J, the gap between germline ends came to 16 bases. Germline V gene lookup returns CDR1 MNHEY and CDR2 SVGAGI.